These 22 T cell receptor beta chains were all obtained from the same sample, sequenced in a study of control samples from healthy donors and cancer patients. Sequenced by immunoSEQ multiplex PCR; TCRdb stores in-frame clones only, minus some. Among 100,000 to 150,000 clones listed, around 90% were seen once. Sequenced: blood. Receptors were obtained from a middle-aged man in good health.

The rearrangement joins TRBV19 to TRBJ1-5; TRBD1 might be the D (6 bases). The V gene lost 5 bases and the J gene lost 6 bases, with 14 bases spanning the gap. CDR3 size: 14 residues. Germline V lookup: CDR1 LNHDA, CDR2 SQIVND (reference sequence). The CDR3 DNA reads TGTGCCAGTAGTCCCCAGGGGCGAGGTCAGCCCCAGCATTTT. This codes for CASSPQGRGQPQHF. The full variable domain, its missing parts supplied by reference TRBV19 and TRBJ1-5, is DGGITQSPKYLFRKEGQNVTLSCEQNLNHDAMYWYRQDPGQGLRLIYYSQIVNDFQKGDIAEGYSVSREKKESFPLTVTSAQKNPTAFYLCASSPQGRGQPQHFGDGTRLSIL.

The chain has TRBV9 and TRBJ1-2; D perhaps matches TRBD1 (5 bases). Germline V gives CDR1 SGDLS, CDR2 YYNGEE. The CDR3 has 12 amino acids. Deletions cut 3 bases from V and 7 bases from J, with 10 bases between. The chain's CDR3 is CASSAGGSGYTF. The CDR3 region has the DNA TGTGCCAGCAGCGCGGGGGGGAGTGGCTACACCTTC.

The chain uses TRBV6-1 and TRBJ1-2, with D perhaps TRBD1 (6 bases). The CDR3 has 14 residues. Trimming took off 8 bases at V and 4 bases at J, with 17 bases between the two ends. Germline CDR1 MNHNS, CDR2 SASEGT. CDR3 region: CASQTPGAGYGYTF. DNA for the CDR3: TGTGCCAGCCAAACCCCGGGGGCAGGCTATGGCTACACCTTC.

This chain connects TRBV5-1 to TRBJ2-5, with D perhaps matching TRBD1 (6 bases). The CDR3 runs 14 residues. Trimming took 4 bases from V and 0 from J, leaving 10 bases between them. The germline V gene has CDR1 SGHRS and CDR2 YFSETQ. Here the CDR3 reads CASSLRTDQETQYF. CDR3 DNA sequence: TGCGCCAGCAGCCTGAGGACAGACCAAGAGACCCAGTACTTC.

The CDR3 DNA sequence: TGTGCCAGCAGCCCGACAGGGCCCAATTCACCCCTCCACTTT. This translates into CASSPTGPNSPLHF. The V and J genes are TRBV6-6 and TRBJ1-6, with 7 bases aligning to TRBD1. This CDR3 is 14 amino acids long. The J segment lost 7 bases and the V segment lost 6 bases, leaving 6 bases of the junction unmatched. Germline CDR1 and CDR2: MNHNY and SVGAGI (reference sequence).

The chain uses TRBV10-3 and TRBJ2-3; unclear D gene. The germline V gene has CDR1 ENHRY and CDR2 SYGVKD. With 1 base removed from V and 2 bases from J, the gap between germline ends came to 7 bases. The CDR3 totals 14 residues. The CDR3 reads CAISEFSSTDTQYF. The CDR3, as DNA: TGTGCCATCAGTGAGTTTTCTTCCACAGATACGCAGTATTTT.

The chain is built from TRBV7-8 and TRBJ2-3; the match to TRBD2 covers 7 bases. The germline V gene has CDR1 SGHVS and CDR2 FQNEAQ. This CDR3 region has 16 residues. V shed 5 bases, J shed 4 bases, and the junction held 12 bases outside the gene matches. The CDR3 nucleotides read TGTGCCAGCAGCGGAGGGTTTGCGGGGGAAGCAGATACGCAGTATTTT. This translates into CASSGGFAGEADTQYF.

This clone was observed a handful of times. This sample includes further DNA sequences coding for the same CDR3. V is TRBV3-1 (or the pseudogene TRBV3-2) and J is TRBJ1-2, with D uncertain. The CDR3 has 13 residues. Trimming left V 2 bases short and J 0 bases short, with 4 bases between. Germline-derived CDR1 and CDR2 are LGHDT and YNNKEL (reference sequence). The CDR3 reads CASSQLTNYGYTF. The CDR3 coding sequence is TGTGCCAGCAGCCAACTTACTAACTATGGCTACACCTTC.

This rearrangement joins TRBV13 to TRBJ2-1; the D is unclear. CDR1 PRHDT and CDR2 FYEKMQ come from the germline V gene (reference sequence). V lost 1 base to trimming and J lost 6 bases, with 4 bases between them. CDR3 length: 12 residues. The CDR3 spells CASSLVFNEQFF. The CDR3 region has the DNA TGTGCCAGCAGCTTAGTTTTCAATGAGCAGTTCTTC.

The CDR3 region is CASSELGATPYTF. For the CDR3, the DNA is TGTGCCAGCAGTGAGCTGGGGGCGACCCCTTACACCTTC. V and J are TRBV6-4 and TRBJ1-2; a weak D match, TRBD1 (6 bases). Looked up from germline, CDR1 is MRHNA and CDR2 is SNTAGT. The CDR3 totals 13 residues. V was pared by 3 bases and J by 11 bases, with 16 bases between.

The V gene is TRBV29-1, the J gene TRBJ2-7, with 9 bases fitting TRBD1. The germline V gene has CDR1 SQVTM and CDR2 ANQGSEA. V shed 6 bases and J 2 bases; nucleotides not matched to a gene: 8. The CDR3 runs to 14 residues. CDR3 sequence: CSVPGTGTAYEQYF. CDR3 coding DNA: TGCAGCGTGCCCGGGACAGGGACGGCCTACGAGCAGTACTTC.

The V gene is TRBV5-1, the J gene TRBJ2-2; TRBD2 aligns across 8 bases. The CDR3 has 14 amino acids. CDR1 is SGHRS and CDR2 is YFSETQ in the germline V gene. Trimming removed 3 bases from V and 5 bases from J; junction bases left unmatched: 3. The chain's CDR3 is CASSSRGGTGELFF. As DNA, the CDR3 is TGCGCCAGCAGCTCCCGCGGGGGGACCGGGGAGCTGTTTTTT.

The J gene is TRBJ2-3, the V gene TRBV9, with D hard to call. Trimming stripped 2 bases from V and 0 bases from J, with 7 bases between. Germline lookup yields CDR1 SGDLS and CDR2 YYNGEE. The CDR3 spans 14 residues. The CDR3 loop is CASSVSRSTDTQYF. CDR3 coding DNA: TGTGCCAGCAGCGTCTCCCGCAGCACAGATACGCAGTATTTT.

The V gene is TRBV5-1, the J gene TRBJ1-1; D uncertain. V lost 0 bases and J lost 4, with 16 bases in between. Per germline, CDR1 SGHRS and CDR2 YFSETQ. This CDR3 has 16 residues. CDR3 protein: CASSLALLGSGTEAFF. The CDR3, as DNA: TGCGCCAGCAGCTTGGCCTTGTTGGGGTCGGGCACTGAAGCTTTCTTT.

The chain couples TRBV6-5 to TRBJ2-1; D is unresolved. Germline CDR1 reads MNHEY; CDR2 reads SVGAGI. Trimming cost V 9 bases and J 4 bases, with 13 bases left between them. The CDR3 covers 13 residues. CDR3 DNA sequence: TGTGCCAGTAAATTGGGGAAGTACAATGAGCAGTTCTTC. This sequence encodes CASKLGKYNEQFF.

The rearrangement links TRBV12-3 or TRBV12-4 to TRBJ2-2, with D possibly matching TRBD2 (6 bases). The CDR3 has 13 amino acids. V gave up 3 bases and J gave up 7 bases, with 9 bases separating them. DNA for the CDR3: TGTGCCAGCAGTTTGGGACTTTTCGGGGAGCTGTTTTTT. It codes for CASSLGLFGELFF.

In this sample, this clone turned up once. This chain links TRBV24-1 with TRBJ2-2; D is possibly TRBD2 (5 bases). V lost 6 bases to trimming and J lost 0 bases, with 10 bases between them. The germline V gene encodes CDR1 KGHDR and CDR2 SFDVKD. This CDR3 has 15 residues. DNA of the CDR3: TGTGCCACCAGTAAAGGACTCACGAACACCGGGGAGCTGTTTTTT. This sequence encodes CATSKGLTNTGELFF.

J is TRBJ1-1 and V is TRBV6-1, with D hard to call. Trimming cost V 5 bases and J 3 bases, with 10 bases left between them. The length of the CDR3 is 13 residues. Germline loops: CDR1 MNHNS, CDR2 SASEGT. The CDR3, as DNA: TGTGCCAGCAGTTTGAGTGGGCACACTGAAGCTTTCTTT. Residues: CASSLSGHTEAFF.

CDR3 loop: CASSPGQGVNSPLHF. Written as DNA, the CDR3 is TGTGCCAGCAGCCCGGGACAGGGGGTCAATTCACCCCTCCACTTT. V gene TRBV5-4 combines with J gene TRBJ1-6; 11 bases fit TRBD1. The CDR3 has 15 amino acids. Germline-derived CDR1 and CDR2 are SGHNT and YYREEE (reference sequence). V shed 4 bases and J 7 bases; nucleotides not matched to a gene: 4.

The chain has TRBV19 and TRBJ2-7, with TRBD1 matching over 10 bases. The V gene's germline CDR1 is LNHDA and CDR2 SQIVND (reference sequence). This CDR3 is built from 14 residues. With V trimmed by 3 bases and J by 2 bases, 1 base remained unmatched. The chain's CDR3 is CASSIGQGAYEQYF. The CDR3 nucleotides read TGTGCCAGTAGTATTGGACAGGGGGCCTACGAGCAGTACTTC.

This sequence joins TRBV6-5 and TRBJ2-1, with TRBD2 identical over 10 bases. The CDR3 spans 14 residues. V was clipped by 7 bases and J by 10 bases; unmatched bases: 10. The germline V gene has CDR1 MNHEY and CDR2 SVGAGI. The CDR3 nucleotides are TGTGCCAGCATGGGAAGCGGGGGGGCAGGGGAGCAGTTCTTC. Its translation is CASMGSGGAGEQFF.

This chain joins TRBV28 and TRBJ1-6; D may be TRBD1 (6 bases). V lost 7 bases and J lost 9, with 10 bases in between. The CDR3 is made up of 12 amino acids. Germline CDR1 and CDR2: MDHEN and SYDVKM. The CDR3, as DNA: TGTGCCAGCACACAGGGTGGTTCACCCCTCCACTTT. This sequence encodes CASTQGGSPLHF.